These T cell receptor beta chains were read from a single sample in a study of shared clonotypes between healthy human individuals. The assay was immunoSEQ multiplex PCR, and TCRdb's table has in-frame clones only and misses some. Among some 2.1 million clones listed, approximately 94% were seen once. The sample consisted of naive CD8+ T cells sorted from blood. These receptor sequences come from a man aged 18 to 30 in good health. The CDR3 runs from the conserved cysteine through the conserved F or W. A D gene is named only where the DNA matches it firmly. Where a row states a size, it is once, few, many or the class of an expanded clone; other rows omit it.

V: TRBV10-3
size: once
J: TRBJ1-2
D: TRBD1
DNA: TGTGCCATCAGTGAGACAGGGGGCGGAGAGGATGGCTACACCTTC
CDR3: CAISETGGGEDGYTF

V: TRBV28
size: .
J: TRBJ2-7
D: .
DNA: TGTGCCAGCAGTTTTAGTTACGAGCAGTACTTC
CDR3: CASSFSYEQYF

V: TRBV19
size: .
J: TRBJ1-2
D: .
DNA: TGTGCCAGTGCCCCGGGGCCTAATGGCTACACCTTC
CDR3: CASAPGPNGYTF

V: TRBV5-1
size: .
J: TRBJ2-7
D: .
DNA: TGCGCCAGCAGCCCGACGCGACAGGAATTCTACGAGCAGTACTTC
CDR3: CASSPTRQEFYEQYF

V: TRBV4-1
size: .
J: TRBJ2-7
D: TRBD2
DNA: TGCGCCAGCAGACCCGGGCTAGCGGGGGCCTACGAGCAGTACTTC
CDR3: CASRPGLAGAYEQYF

V: TRBV12-5
size: .
J: TRBJ1-5
D: .
DNA: TGTGCTAGTGGCCTTGAGGGGGGGCAGCCCCAGCATTTT
CDR3: CASGLEGGQPQHF

V: TRBV7-8
size: .
J: TRBJ1-4
D: .
DNA: TGTGCCAGCAGCCCCGAGGGGGGGCTCGGTGAAAAACTGTTTTTT
CDR3: CASSPEGGLGEKLFF

V: TRBV5-6
size: .
J: TRBJ1-1
D: .
DNA: TGTGCCAGCAGCTTGGGGCAGGGTCCCCCGGCTTTCTTT
CDR3: CASSLGQGPPAFF

V: TRBV30
size: .
J: TRBJ2-7
D: .
DNA: TGTGCCTGGAGTGTGTCTCACCAGGGAGCCTACGAGCAGTACTTC
CDR3: CAWSVSHQGAYEQYF

V: TRBV11-2
size: once
J: TRBJ2-1
D: .
DNA: TGTGCCAGCAGGAATAGCGGCTACAATGAGCAGTTCTTC
CDR3: CASRNSGYNEQFF

V: TRBV5-6
size: .
J: TRBJ2-1
D: .
DNA: TGTGCCAGCAGCTTGCAGGGGGAGGACAATGAGCAGTTCTTC
CDR3: CASSLQGEDNEQFF

V: TRBV5-6
size: .
J: TRBJ1-6
D: .
DNA: TGTGCCAGCAGACGCTACAGTGGCGATTCACCCCTCCACTTT
CDR3: CASRRYSGDSPLHF

V: TRBV4-1
size: once
J: TRBJ2-7
D: .
DNA: TGCGCCAGCAGCCAAGATCCGGGCAGCTCCTACGAGCAGTACTTC
CDR3: CASSQDPGSSYEQYF